One and the same sample provided the 14 T cell receptor beta chains below, sequenced in a study of graft-versus-host responses after intestinal transplantation (dated by TCRdb to the early 2020s). Library preparation used the immunoSEQ multiplex PCR assay. Entries here come from immuneACCESS through TCRdb and include only in-frame sequences with V and J called. Some clones fail to appear in such tables; in the studies checked, an unresolved V gene covers under half of the shortfall, and the cause of the remainder is unknown. For this sample there are some 8,700 clones; about 74% appear just once. Roughly 29% of the sample goes to the ten largest clones. Intraepithelial and lamina propria lymphocytes were isolated from graft specimens using dithiothreitol, EDTA incubations and collagenase D digestion. Source: ileum tissue, taken around 490 days after intestinal transplant. The receptors here all came from a human patient who received an intestinal transplant, so some T cells may come from the graft donor.

The CDR3 protein is CASSQQANTGELFF. The CDR3 DNA reads TGTGCCAGCAGCCAACAGGCGAACACCGGGGAGCTGTTTTTT. The chain links TRBV14 to TRBJ2-2; no clear D. Germline V gene sequence: CDR1 SGHDN, CDR2 FVKESK. Trimming shortened V by 2 bases and J by 0 bases, and 4 bases separated the two germline ends. CDR3 length equals 14 residues. Supplemented by reference TRBV14 and TRBJ2-2, the full variable domain reads EAGVTQFPSHSVIEKGQTVTLRCDPISGHDNLYWYRRVMGKEIKFLLHFVKESKQDESGMPNNRFLAERTGGTYSTLKVQPAELEDSGVYFCASSQQANTGELFFGEGSRLTVL.

The chain carries TRBV11-2 and TRBJ2-5; D may be TRBD2 (5 bases). The CDR3 is 14 amino acids. CDR1 and CDR2 from the germline V gene are SGHAT and FQNNGV. Trimming removed 3 bases from V and 5 bases from J, with 13 bases in between. CDR3 DNA sequence: TGTGCCAGCAGCTTTAATCCGGGGATGGAGACCCAGTACTTC. It translates to CASSFNPGMETQYF.

The chain employs TRBV12-5 and TRBJ2-5; D may be TRBD1 (5 bases). The germline V and J ends were trimmed by 0 bases and 0 bases, with 17 bases remaining between them. Germline V lookup: CDR1 LGHNT, CDR2 FRNRAP. CDR3 length: 18 residues. The CDR3 DNA follows: TGTGCTAGTGGTTTGGTACAGGACGGAGAAATATACCAAGAGACCCAGTACTTC. Its translation is CASGLVQDGEIYQETQYF.

This chain uses TRBV19 with TRBJ1-5; 7 nucleotides align to TRBD1. CDR3 length: 16 amino acids. CDR1 and CDR2 (germline): LNHDA, SQIVND (reference sequence). V lost 2 bases to trimming and J lost 2 bases; unmatched junction nucleotides: 6. The CDR3: CASSILGTAGNQPQHF. CDR3 nucleotide sequence: TGTGCCAGTAGTATATTGGGGACAGCCGGCAATCAGCCCCAGCATTTT.

This clone has more than one count but fewer than ten. The chain recombines TRBV6-6 with TRBJ1-5; D call uncertain. Trimming pared 0 bases from V and 2 bases from J, leaving 11 bases between. The germline V gene has CDR1 MNHNY and CDR2 SVGAGI (reference sequence). The CDR3 has 16 amino acids. CDR3 bases: TGTGCCAGCAGTTACTCGACTGGGCTTCGCAATCAGCCCCAGCATTTT. It codes for CASSYSTGLRNQPQHF.

V usage is TRBV6-6 and J usage is TRBJ2-2, with D uncertain. CDR1 is MNHNY and CDR2 is SVGAGI in the germline V gene (reference sequence). Trimming removed 2 bases from V and 7 bases from J, with 11 bases in between. This CDR3 is built from 14 residues. CDR3 loop: CASSYLIVNGELFF. The CDR3 bases are TGTGCCAGCAGTTACCTCATAGTTAACGGGGAGCTGTTTTTT.

The chain joins TRBV5-1 to TRBJ1-2; TRBD1 is a possible D gene (6 bases). V lost 0 bases and J 6 bases, leaving 12 bases between the germline ends. The CDR3 has 14 residues. Germline CDR1 is SGHRS and CDR2 is YFSETQ. CDR3 loop: CASSLAGAGDGYTF. CDR3 bases: TGCGCCAGCAGCTTGGCAGGGGCAGGGGATGGCTACACCTTC.

The gene calls are TRBV6-5 and TRBJ1-2; 7 bases line up with TRBD1. The CDR3 runs 15 residues. Germline values: CDR1 MNHEY, CDR2 SVGAGI. J lost 3 bases, V lost 5 bases, and 9 bases had no gene match. CDR3: CASSASGTADYGYTF. As DNA, the CDR3 is TGTGCCAGCAGTGCGTCCGGGACAGCGGACTATGGCTACACCTTC.

This sequence joins TRBV6-5 and TRBJ1-1; TRBD1 matches 9 bases. J was trimmed by 4 bases and V by 6 bases; bases with no gene match: 3. Germline CDR1 and CDR2: MNHEY and SVGAGI. The CDR3 totals 13 residues. The CDR3 region is CASRRGQGTEAFF. In DNA, the CDR3 is TGTGCCAGCAGGCGGGGACAGGGCACTGAAGCTTTCTTT.

This chain connects TRBV4-1 to TRBJ2-1; 7 bases are a match to TRBD1. The CDR3 is 14 amino acids. The V gene end was trimmed by 0 bases and the J gene end by 7 bases; junction bases not matched to a gene: 3. CDR1 is MGHRA and CDR2 is YSYEKL in the germline V gene. The CDR3 sequence: CASSQEGQLNEQFF. The CDR3, as DNA: TGCGCCAGCAGCCAAGAGGGACAGCTAAATGAGCAGTTCTTC.

In this sample, this clone turned up once. This chain links TRBV28 with TRBJ1-2; D is unclear. This CDR3 spans 10 amino acids. V lost 6 bases and J lost 3, with 2 bases in between. Looked up from germline, CDR1 is MDHEN and CDR2 is SYDVKM. CDR3 DNA: TGTGCCAGCAGGGACTATGGCTACACCTTC. Translation: CASRDYGYTF.

The genes are TRBV7-8 and TRBJ2-1, with D maybe TRBD2 (5 bases). This CDR3 region has 13 residues. Germline V gene sequence: CDR1 SGHVS, CDR2 FQNEAQ. Trimming shortened V by 1 base and J by 8 bases, and 9 bases separated the two germline ends. CDR3 sequence (DNA): TGTGCCAGCAGCTTAGTGACCGGGGATGAGCAGTTCTTC. It encodes CASSLVTGDEQFF.

Concerning this clone itself: It differs at one base from a far larger clone, so likely a read error. The chain recombines TRBV4-2 with TRBJ2-7, with a weak D call TRBD1 (6 bases). This CDR3 spans 14 amino acids. Between the trimmed V and J ends, which lost 1 base and 13 bases, there was a span of 20 bases. CDR1 is LGHNA and CDR2 is YNFKEQ in the germline V gene. This chain's CDR3 is CASSQGQAGALQYF. DNA of the CDR3: TGTGCCAGCAGCCAAGGACAGGCAGGAGCTCTCCAATACTTC.

The chain carries TRBV4-1 and TRBJ2-7; TRBD1 aligns across 9 bases. The CDR3 covers 17 residues. J lost 0 bases, V lost 0 bases, and 6 bases had no gene match. CDR1 and CDR2 from the germline V gene are MGHRA and YSYEKL. In DNA form, the CDR3 reads TGCGCCAGCAGCCAAGAGGCCGGGACAGGGTTCTCCTACGAGCAGTACTTC. Residues: CASSQEAGTGFSYEQYF.